This TCR beta chain was captured by sequencing in a study of cytomegalovirus exposure and HLA in healthy donors (dated by TCRdb to 2015 to 2018). In the study overall: According to an earlier analysis of a few hundred of the donors, some 180 million T cells yielded 90 million to 130 million unique TCR beta sequences and 276 Gb of sequence data. All discovery cohort repertoires had been generated on a single sequencing platform. The aim of the study was to test whether cataloging public T cell receptors could identify signatures of past pathogen exposure. A later genetic analysis used genome-wide SNP genotypes for 398 of the 666 donors, treating that subset as a discovery cohort. An earlier analysis of about 600 of the donors used high-throughput TCR beta sequencing to judge whether each TCR beta V gene segment behaved as functional or pseudogenic. A few DR-DQ haplotypes were treated as single units for association and clustering because of strong linkage in the cohort. Among the roughly 400 genotyped donors, under 90% belonged to the genetic ancestry cluster associated with self-reported Caucasian donors. On average, about 200,000 unique TCR beta nucleotide sequences were sequenced per donor among a few hundred genotyped donors of the cohort, with around 19% of those sequences being non-productive. Typing coverage differed by locus: A, B, C, DRB1 and DQB1 were typed in roughly 620-630 donors, DQA1 in about 510, DPA1 in some 610, and DPB1 in 400 to 490. The T cell repertoires of some 670 subjects were profiled by immunosequencing and related to cytomegalovirus serostatus. Along with the roughly 710-subject first cohort, a separate validation cohort of 120 different subjects was used. To predict cytomegalovirus infection status, the study brought together high-throughput TCR immunosequencing, statistical association of individual TCRs with disease status, and machine learning. Donor age, sex, ethnicity and CMV serostatus were compiled alongside the repertoire data. Rather than using new phenotypic data, the later analysis identified candidate immune exposures from TCR beta sequences and from how often those sequences occurred across donors. An early release that covered approximately 600 HLA-typed donors contained approximately 290 gigabases of sequencing data and tens of millions of unique TCR sequences. A later analysis re-examined previously published TCR beta repertoires from more than 600 donors and added high-resolution HLA genotyping to investigate patterns of TCR occurrence. HLA typing covered class I and class II loci at four-digit resolution.

Receptors were amplified or captured by the immunoSEQ multiplex PCR assay. For the multiplex PCR, a mixture combining 60 forward primers for TCR Vbeta segments and 13 reverse primers for TCR Jbeta segments was used. Amplification of the CDR3 region of rearranged TCR beta genes was performed with a multiplex PCR assay on genomic DNA. On the Illumina HiSeq System, the amplified TCR beta libraries were sequenced as 87-base-pair reads. Regarding the original processing steps: Across the 640 or so repertoires, a later analysis counted 80 million or so unique TCR beta chains, about 10 million of which were shared by at least two donors. To remove PCR and sequencing errors, raw reads were error-corrected and collapsed into unique sequences using a nearest-neighbor algorithm that merged closely related sequences. V, D and J gene segments were assigned by aligning CDR3 sequences to IMGT reference sequences. For a sequence to be retained, a match of at least six nucleotides was required to both a V gene segment and a J gene segment. Rearrangements were called productive when the CDR3 lacked stop codons and stayed in frame with V and J; all others were non-productive. CDR3 was defined according to IMGT convention as the region running from the second conserved V-encoded cysteine to the conserved J-encoded phenylalanine. The earlier analysis of 587 of the donors excluded sequences that lacked an unambiguous match to a single V gene segment. In an earlier analysis of approximately 500 of the donors, a V segment was called functional when productive rearrangements were above 56.7%, and segregating when the standard deviation between donors exceeded 5%. A statistical classification framework was built to diagnose cytomegalovirus status from the catalog of TCR beta chain sequences. In a later analysis, TCR nucleotide sequences were compared against IMGT/GENE-DB human TR gene sequences so that V and J genes could be assigned. In a later analysis, CDR3 sequences and most-parsimonious VDJ recombination scenarios were assigned using the TCRdist pipeline. In a later analysis, each TCR beta chain was defined by its CDR3 amino acid sequence together with its V-gene family, and reads without a unique V-gene family were excluded. As a way to deal with suspected cross-contamination and a sequencing artifact, a later analysis dropped 592 nucleotide sequences that were highly shared and had low generation probability. A later analysis calculated a clonal expansion index for each public chain from normalized within-repertoire ranks of inferred template counts. Generation probabilities in a later analysis came from a VDJ recombination model fitted to out-of-frame rearrangements, and those results were checked against IGoR. In a later analysis, hypergeometric tests were used to score TCR-TCR, TCR-HLA and TCR-CMV co-occurrence, with a repertoire-size bias correction applied to TCR pairs. To estimate false discovery rates, a later analysis permuted the HLA or CMV assignments 20 times. In a later analysis, co-occurring TCRs were grouped using DBSCAN, with TCRdist sequence similarity added in when clustering inside HLA-allele-positive subsets. Repertoires with fewer than 30,000 or more than 120,000 public chains, plus five repertoires with anomalous nucleotide sharing, were excluded from co-occurrence clustering. TCRdb took this table from immuneACCESS and kept in-frame rearrangements with V and J called. Such tables lack part of the clones; where checked against another copy, unresolved V genes explain under half of the gap, and the rest is unexplained. D and trimming were read from the DNA, whereas the V and J calls and clone size are those reported in that table. This sample is represented by about 160,000 clones; approximately 80% of them were singletons. About 4.5% of the sample goes to the ten largest clones.

The cohort was made up of several hundred healthy bone marrow donors. At the time of sampling, all cohort members were nominally healthy, though unrecorded immune exposures were likely present. The donor tested CMV seronegative and was one of the 352 seronegative cohort members. A peripheral blood sample was collected from each donor, and TCR beta sequencing was performed on peripheral blood mononuclear cells. The Qiagen DNeasy Blood Extraction Kit was used to extract genomic DNA from the blood cell samples. Measured from the cysteine to the phenylalanine, the CDR3 is 13 residues long. Only CDR3 DNA is held: 39 bases, read in frame from base 1. Trimming accounts for 8 bases at V and 5 bases at J, while the number of junction bases matched to no gene is 5. Sequences MGHDK (CDR1) and SYGVNS (CDR2) are obtained from the germline V gene. Of note for this clone: Its antigen specificity is not known. The record has no base qualities; no much larger clone is one base away.

What the research found in general, with its limitations: Several of the top co-occurrence clusters appeared to be linked to parvovirus B19, influenza, CMV and Epstein-Barr virus, according to a later analysis. A further reported finding was that TCR beta sequences accurately predicted the HLA-A and HLA-B alleles for most subjects in the first cohort. Cytomegalovirus status was reported to be diagnosed by the classifier with high specificity and sensitivity in both the original and validation cohorts. Some 16 rarely observed V segments, including chromosome 9 orphons, were excluded from the earlier analysis of about 600 of the donors because counts were too low. The presence/absence analyses assumed that sequencing depth was roughly uniform across donors, and that assumption may not be true. In this cohort, only TCR beta chains were sequenced, and detectable features were limited by the absence of alpha or paired-chain data. Broadly in line with IMGT annotations, most TCR beta V segments showed up in productive rearrangements about 87% or about 30% of the time in an earlier analysis of 450 to 600 of the donors. CMV serostatus was the only immune exposure information available for the cohort. The 87-base-pair reads could not distinguish some IMGT-functional V segments, including TRBV6-2 and TRBV6-3, so those segments were excluded. Strong co-occurrence of HLA alleles, especially DR and DQ, made assigning TCR associations to individual alleles difficult. Because some donors lacked HLA typing at each locus, the association tests relied only on the typed subset. The study gave a list of 150 to 200 TCR beta chains associated with cytomegalovirus. A few of the identified cytomegalovirus-associated TCR beta chains were confirmed in vitro to be specific for cytomegalovirus antigens. The authors suggested that the approach could potentially be generalized to other disease states and immunological phenotypes. A later genetic analysis reported fewer N-insertions in productive TCRs among donors in an Asian-associated ancestry cluster than the approximately 700-donor mean. In a later genetic analysis, a missense DCLRE1C variant was associated with V-gene and J-gene trimming of TCR beta chains, and the association was replicated in an independent cohort. A group of highly shared sequence variants was considered likely to be a technical artifact of the sequencing pipeline. Most CMV-associated TCR beta chains appeared to be HLA-restricted in a later analysis, and the HLA associations seemed to be driven largely by CMV exposure. While some public TCRs were present in many individuals, most TCR sequences turned up only very rarely across donors. Specific HLA alleles were associated with about 17,000 TCR beta sequences at a false discovery rate of 0.05 in a later analysis. Compared with equally common non-associated chains, HLA-associated TCR beta chains in a later analysis were more clonally expanded and had lower generation probabilities. Linkage disequilibrium might explain the correlated functional status among segregating V segments, but an unknown experimental factor could not be ruled out. A later analysis found that TCR association rates varied across HLA loci, with DRB1 alleles showing the most associated TCRs and HLA-C alleles the fewest.

The TCR was taken from a man aged 35 to 55 in good health and CMV-seronegative. Sequences were obtained from PBMCs. This sequence uses TRBV25-1 and TRBJ1-4, with 7 bases in between that match TRBD1. The base sequence is TGTGCCAGCGGGACAGTTACAAATGAAAAACTGTTTTTT. Its product reads: CASGTVTNEKLFF.